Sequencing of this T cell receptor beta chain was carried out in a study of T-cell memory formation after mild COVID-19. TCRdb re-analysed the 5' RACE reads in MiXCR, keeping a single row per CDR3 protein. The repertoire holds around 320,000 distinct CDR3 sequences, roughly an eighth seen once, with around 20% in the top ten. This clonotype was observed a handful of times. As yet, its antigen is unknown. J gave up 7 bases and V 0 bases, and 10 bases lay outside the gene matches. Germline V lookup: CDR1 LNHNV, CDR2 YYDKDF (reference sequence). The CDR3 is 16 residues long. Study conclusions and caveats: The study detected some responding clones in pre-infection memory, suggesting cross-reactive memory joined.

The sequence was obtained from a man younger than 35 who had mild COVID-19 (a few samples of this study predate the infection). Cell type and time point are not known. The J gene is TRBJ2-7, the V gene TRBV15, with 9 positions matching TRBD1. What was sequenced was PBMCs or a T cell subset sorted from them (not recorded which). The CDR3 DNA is TGTGCCACCAGCAGAGATCTGACAGGGGGTCGGCGGGAGCAGTACTTC. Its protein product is CATSRDLTGGRREQYF.